This entry features one T cell receptor beta chain sequence. The antigen is unknown. The CDR3 is made up of 15 amino acids. After removal of 5 bases from V and 4 bases from J, the junction contained 6 bases not matched to a gene. CDR1 is LNHDA, CDR2 SQIVND, per germline (reference sequence). The data stem from a study of cytomegalovirus exposure and HLA in healthy donors. About the research overall: The 120 validation repertoires, a later analysis reported, used the same platform as the 700 or so repertoires from the first cohort.

Clones were sequenced by immunoSEQ multiplex PCR, and TCRdb holds only the in-frame ones, with some missing. The sample yields 52,000 or so clones, roughly nine tenths seen once. Study-wide points: Most sequenced TCRs were rare (though some public TCRs occurred in many donors). One later analysis, an examination of the 100 to 150 validation repertoires, found that first-cohort TCR clusters tended to co-occur in them.

The chain carries TRBV19 and TRBJ2-1; 9 nucleotides align to TRBD2. The TCR was taken from a woman younger than 35 in good health and CMV-seronegative. The sequenced sample consisted of PBMCs. CDR3 DNA: TGTGCCAGTAGTTACGGGACTAGCATATACAATGAGCAGTTCTTC. This encodes CASSYGTSIYNEQFF.